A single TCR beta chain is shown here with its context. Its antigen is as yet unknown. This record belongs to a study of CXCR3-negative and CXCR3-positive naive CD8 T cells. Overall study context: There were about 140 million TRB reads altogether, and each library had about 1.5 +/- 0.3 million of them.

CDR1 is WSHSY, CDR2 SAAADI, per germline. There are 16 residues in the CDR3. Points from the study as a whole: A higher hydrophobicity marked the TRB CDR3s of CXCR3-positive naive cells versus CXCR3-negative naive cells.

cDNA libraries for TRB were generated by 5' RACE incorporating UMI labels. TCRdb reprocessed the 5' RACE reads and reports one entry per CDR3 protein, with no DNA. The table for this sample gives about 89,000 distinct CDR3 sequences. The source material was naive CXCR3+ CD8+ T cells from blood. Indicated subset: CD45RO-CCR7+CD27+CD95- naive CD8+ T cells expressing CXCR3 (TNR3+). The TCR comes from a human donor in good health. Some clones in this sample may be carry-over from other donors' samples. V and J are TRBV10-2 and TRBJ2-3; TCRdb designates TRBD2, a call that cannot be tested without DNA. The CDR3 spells CASTLAGEVSTDTQYF.